The 21 T cell receptor beta chains in this list originate from one sample, sequenced in a study of cytomegalovirus exposure and HLA in healthy donors. The study ran its PCR with 60 Vbeta and 13 Jbeta primers. Repertoires were generated with immunoSEQ multiplex PCR, while TCRdb's copy carries only in-frame clones and drops some. Among about 94,000 clones, around four fifths were seen once, and the ten largest hold 7.1%. The sequencing sample was made of PBMCs. These receptor sequences come from a man aged 35 to 55 in good health and CMV-seropositive.

Only a few counts were recorded for this clone. The V call is TRBV5-1, the J call TRBJ1-1; 7 bases agree with TRBD1. The germline V gene has CDR1 SGHRS and CDR2 YFSETQ. The CDR3 is made up of 16 amino acids. The J segment lost 0 bases and the V segment lost 4 bases, leaving 9 bases of the junction unmatched. The chain's CDR3 is CASSTTGQALNTEAFF. DNA of the CDR3: TGCGCCAGCAGCACGACAGGACAGGCTTTGAACACTGAAGCTTTCTTT.

This sequence joins TRBV7-9 and TRBJ1-4; D remains unclear. Per germline, CDR1 SEHNR and CDR2 FQNEAQ (reference sequence). The CDR3 covers 17 residues. V was trimmed by 5 bases and J by 4 bases, leaving 20 bases between them. This CDR3 is CASSPSGPTGNNEKLFF. The CDR3 region has the DNA TGTGCCAGCAGCCCCAGCGGACCCACCGGGAATAATGAAAAACTGTTTTTT. Combining the CDR3 with reference TRBV7-9 and TRBJ1-4 gives the whole variable domain DTGVSQNPRHKITKRGQNVTFRCDPISEHNRLYWYRQTLGQGPEFLTYFQNEAQLEKSRLLSDRFSAERPKGSFSTLEIQRTEQGDSAMYLCASSPSGPTGNNEKLFFGSGTQLSVL.

The chain joins TRBV5-1 to TRBJ1-2; D is undetermined. The CDR3 is 14 residues long. CDR1 and CDR2 (germline): SGHRS, YFSETQ. V was clipped by 2 bases and J by 4 bases, with 12 bases between them. CDR3 loop: CASSFGEGSYGYTF. The CDR3 DNA is TGCGCCAGCAGCTTCGGGGAAGGGAGCTATGGCTACACCTTC.

The CDR3 region has the DNA TGTGCCAGCAGCTTTTCGGGGGAAGCTAACTATGGCTACACCTTC. This translates into CASSFSGEANYGYTF. V usage is TRBV5-5 and J usage is TRBJ1-2, with D tentatively TRBD1 (5 bases). The CDR3 is 15 amino acids. Trimming removed 2 bases from V and 0 bases from J, with 11 bases in between. Germline lookup yields CDR1 SGHKS and CDR2 YYEKEE (reference sequence).

The rearrangement joins TRBV19 to TRBJ1-4, with TRBD1 identical over 10 bases. With V trimmed by 3 bases and J by 4 bases, 5 bases remained unmatched. CDR3 length equals 16 residues. Germline V gives CDR1 LNHDA, CDR2 SQIVND (reference sequence). CDR3 in amino acids: CASSIIGQGVNEKLFF. The CDR3 DNA sequence: TGTGCCAGTAGTATCATTGGACAGGGGGTTAATGAAAAACTGTTTTTT.

The rearrangement joins TRBV5-1 to TRBJ2-7, with D perhaps matching TRBD1 (6 bases). Germline CDR1 reads SGHRS; CDR2 reads YFSETQ. The CDR3 loop spans 14 amino acids. The V gene lost 5 bases and the J gene lost 0 bases, with 12 bases spanning the gap. The CDR3: CASSSTGSSYEQYF. The CDR3 DNA follows: TGCGCCAGCAGTTCTACAGGGAGCTCCTACGAGCAGTACTTC. The full variable domain, rest sourced from reference TRBV5-1 and TRBJ2-7, is KAGVTQTPRYLIKTRGQQVTLSCSPISGHRSVSWYQQTPGQGLQFLFEYFSETQRNKGNFPGRFSGRQFSNSRSEMNVSTLELGDSALYLCASSSTGSSYEQYFGPGTRLTVT.

A few counts support this clone. The chain links TRBV9 to TRBJ2-1; 9 bases match TRBD2. V was clipped by 0 bases and J by 8 bases; unmatched bases: 6. The CDR3 contains 15 residues. In germline, CDR1 is SGDLS, CDR2 YYNGEE. CDR3: CASSVVDSGGDEQFF. CDR3 nucleotide sequence: TGTGCCAGCAGCGTAGTGGATAGCGGGGGCGATGAGCAGTTCTTC. Full variable domain (rest looked up from reference TRBV9 and TRBJ2-1): DSGVTQTPKHLITATGQRVTLRCSPRSGDLSVYWYQQSLDQGLQFLIQYYNGEERAKGNILERFSAQQFPDLHSELNLSSLELGDSALYFCASSVVDSGGDEQFFGPGTRLTVL.

In the case of this clone: The sample carries other DNA sequences with the same CDR3. The rearrangement links TRBV11-2 to TRBJ2-1, with TRBD1 identical over 10 bases. This CDR3 is 15 amino acids long. Germline V gene data show CDR1 as SGHAT and CDR2 as FQNNGV. V lost 3 bases, J lost 1 base, and 0 bases stayed unmatched. CDR3 region: CASSLDRGSYNEQFF. In DNA, the CDR3 is TGTGCCAGCAGCTTGGACAGGGGGTCCTACAATGAGCAGTTCTTC.

The chain is built from TRBV4-3 and TRBJ2-7, with 8 bases identical to TRBD1. J was trimmed by 0 bases and V by 0 bases; bases with no gene match: 7. The germline V gene has CDR1 LGHNA and CDR2 YSLEER. The CDR3 consists of 17 residues. Here the CDR3 DNA reads TGCGCCAGCAGCCAAGAGTATGGACAGGGAAGCTCCTACGAGCAGTACTTC. This encodes CASSQEYGQGSSYEQYF.

The gene calls are TRBV28 and TRBJ2-2, with a tentative D call TRBD2 (6 bases). Germline V gene lookup returns CDR1 MDHEN and CDR2 SYDVKM. CDR3 length: 15 amino acids. V lost 1 base and J lost 3, with 9 bases in between. The CDR3 sequence is CASSLSAGDTGELFF. CDR3 nucleotide sequence: TGTGCCAGCAGTTTATCAGCGGGCGACACCGGGGAGCTGTTTTTT. The variable domain in full, completed from reference TRBV28 and TRBJ2-2, reads DVKVTQSSRYLVKRTGEKVFLECVQDMDHENMFWYRQDPGLGLRLIYFSYDVKMKEKGDIPEGYSVSREKKERFSLILESASTNQTSMYLCASSLSAGDTGELFFGEGSRLTVL.

Here the CDR3 reads CASSIDGFTEAFF. The CDR3 DNA is TGTGCCAGTAGTATTGACGGGTTCACTGAAGCTTTCTTT. V gene TRBV19 combines with J gene TRBJ1-1, with D uncertain. The germline V gene encodes CDR1 LNHDA and CDR2 SQIVND (reference sequence). The CDR3 loop spans 13 amino acids. V lost 3 bases and J lost 4, with 9 bases in between.

This clone has only one observation. The junction departs from the called germline gene at one end, perhaps through a read error. The chain joins TRBV28 to TRBJ2-7; D may be TRBD1 (5 bases). The CDR3 is 17 amino acids. Germline V gene lookup returns CDR1 MDHEN and CDR2 SYDVKM. The CDR3 DNA follows: TGTGCCAGCAGTCCCAATTACAGGCGAAGCTATTCCTACGAGCAGTGCTTC. Protein sequence: CASSPNYRRSYSYEQCF.

In DNA form, the CDR3 reads TGTGCCAGCAGCTTGGCGGTCACAGGACTAGCGGGAAAGAAGCAGTACTTC. Encoded protein: CASSLAVTGLAGKKQYF. The rearrangement uses TRBV5-4 and TRBJ2-7; TRBD2 agrees at 12 bases. V shed 0 bases and J 8 bases; nucleotides not matched to a gene: 12. The CDR3 runs 17 residues. CDR1 and CDR2 (germline): SGHNT, YYREEE (reference sequence).

The chain is built from TRBV11-3 and TRBJ1-5, with 7 bases aligning to TRBD1. After removal of 3 bases from V and 6 bases from J, the junction contained 11 bases not matched to a gene. CDR1 and CDR2 from the germline V gene are SGHNT and YENEEA. CDR3 length equals 16 residues. The CDR3 DNA is TGTGCCAGCAGCTTCTTCCCCGACAGGGTCTTTCAGCCCCAGCATTTT. This gives the protein CASSFFPDRVFQPQHF.

The rearrangement links TRBV5-1 to TRBJ2-3; the match to TRBD2 covers 8 bases. Trimming removed 2 bases from V and 0 bases from J; junction bases left unmatched: 5. Germline V gene lookup returns CDR1 SGHRS and CDR2 YFSETQ. There are 16 residues in the CDR3. DNA for the CDR3: TGCGCCAGCAGCTTCGGGGGGGGCCCTAGCACAGATACGCAGTATTTT. Translating gives CASSFGGGPSTDTQYF.

The chain couples TRBV4-3 to TRBJ2-1; 11 nucleotides agree with TRBD2. V shed 0 bases and J 4 bases; nucleotides not matched to a gene: 5. The CDR3 has 17 residues. Germline loops: CDR1 LGHNA, CDR2 YSLEER. The CDR3 DNA reads TGCGCCAGCAGCCAAGAACTTAGCGGGAGGGCTTACAATGAGCAGTTCTTC. Translating it yields CASSQELSGRAYNEQFF.

This clone was seen only once. The V gene is TRBV5-6, the J gene TRBJ2-3; possible D gene TRBD2, 7 bases. Per the germline V gene, CDR1 is SGHDT and CDR2 is YYEEEE. The V and J ends lost 4 bases and 5 bases respectively, with 26 bases between them. The CDR3 has 18 residues. CDR3 amino acids: CASSNGGPIYPVVDTQYF. Here the CDR3 DNA reads TGTGCCAGCAGCAACGGGGGGCCTATATACCCCGTGGTAGATACGCAGTATTTT.

The V call is TRBV20-1, the J call TRBJ2-3; D gene ambiguous. Looked up from germline, CDR1 is DFQATT and CDR2 is SNEGSKA (reference sequence). The CDR3 loop spans 11 amino acids. The V gene lost 5 bases and the J gene lost 4 bases, with 7 bases spanning the gap. The CDR3 DNA follows: TGCAGTGCTGAAGACTCAGATACGCAGTATTTT. This encodes CSAEDSDTQYF.

J is TRBJ2-1 and V is TRBV5-1; TRBD2 matches at 8 bases. The J segment lost 4 bases and the V segment lost 2 bases, leaving 11 bases of the junction unmatched. The CDR3 has 17 residues. The germline V gene encodes CDR1 SGHRS and CDR2 YFSETQ. CDR3 sequence (DNA): TGCGCCAGCAGCTTAGTGGGGTTAGCGGGGAGGTACAATGAGCAGTTCTTC. Translation gives CASSLVGLAGRYNEQFF.

This clone was detected a few times. The chain recombines TRBV6-5 with TRBJ1-5, with 8 bases that match TRBD1. After removal of 6 bases from V and 3 bases from J, the junction contained 4 bases not matched to a gene. Germline V lookup: CDR1 MNHEY, CDR2 SVGAGI. The CDR3 has 14 amino acids. CDR3 sequence reads: CASRTGGNNQPQHF. The CDR3 DNA is TGTGCCAGCAGAACAGGGGGAAACAATCAGCCCCAGCATTTT.

V usage is TRBV10-3 and J usage is TRBJ2-1, with TRBD1 identical over 9 bases. J gave up 3 bases and V 2 bases, and 2 bases lay outside the gene matches. The CDR3 totals 15 residues. Germline values: CDR1 ENHRY, CDR2 SYGVKD. CDR3 protein: CAISEPGQGYNEQFF. The CDR3 bases are TGTGCCATCAGTGAGCCGGGACAGGGCTACAATGAGCAGTTCTTC.